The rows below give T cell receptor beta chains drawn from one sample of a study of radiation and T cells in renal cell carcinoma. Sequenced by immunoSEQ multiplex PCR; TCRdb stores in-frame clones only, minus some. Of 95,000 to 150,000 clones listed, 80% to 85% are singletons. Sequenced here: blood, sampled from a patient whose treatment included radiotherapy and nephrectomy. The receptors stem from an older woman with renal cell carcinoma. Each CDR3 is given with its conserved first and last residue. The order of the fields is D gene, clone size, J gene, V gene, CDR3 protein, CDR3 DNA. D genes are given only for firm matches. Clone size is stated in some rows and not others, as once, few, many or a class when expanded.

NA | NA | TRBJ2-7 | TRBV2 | CASSERGSEQYF | TGTGCCAGCAGTGAACGGGGGTCCGAGCAGTACTTC
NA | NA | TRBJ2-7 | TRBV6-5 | CASSDLSYEQYF | TGTGCCAGCTCGGACTTGTCCTACGAGCAGTACTTC
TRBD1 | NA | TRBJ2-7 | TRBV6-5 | CASSSRRQGELYEQYF | TGTGCCAGCAGTTCCCGGAGACAGGGCGAGTTGTACGAGCAGTACTTC
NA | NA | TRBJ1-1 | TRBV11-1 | CASSLGPAMNTEAFF | TGTGCCAGCAGCTTAGGGCCGGCCATGAACACTGAAGCTTTCTTT
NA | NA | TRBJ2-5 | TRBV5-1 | CASRVLGRDPETQYF | TGCGCCAGCAGGGTGCTGGGACGGGACCCGGAGACCCAGTACTTC
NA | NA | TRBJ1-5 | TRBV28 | CASSPRGVVRSNQPQHF | TGTGCCAGCAGTCCCCGCGGGGTGGTTCGTAGCAATCAGCCCCAGCATTTT
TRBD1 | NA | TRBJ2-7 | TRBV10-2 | CASRGQGSDYEQYF | TGCGCCAGCAGGGGACAGGGGTCAGACTACGAGCAGTACTTC
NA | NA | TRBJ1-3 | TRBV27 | CASSPDGGVSGNTIYF | TGTGCCAGCAGTCCGGACGGGGGGGTCTCTGGAAACACCATATATTTT
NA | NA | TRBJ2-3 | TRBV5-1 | CASSDRSNTDTQYF | TGCGCCAGCAGCGATCGGTCTAACACAGATACGCAGTATTTT
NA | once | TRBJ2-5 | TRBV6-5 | CASSSSTEAETQYF | NA
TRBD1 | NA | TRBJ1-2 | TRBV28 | CASSLGTGVGGYTF | TGTGCCAGCAGTTTAGGGACAGGGGTCGGGGGCTACACCTTC
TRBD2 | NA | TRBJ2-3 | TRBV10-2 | CASSGTSGGDTTDTQYF | TGCGCCAGCAGTGGTACTAGCGGGGGGGATACCACAGATACGCAGTATTTT
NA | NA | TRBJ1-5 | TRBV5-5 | CASSLGTPTRPQHF | TGTGCCAGCAGCTTGGGGACCCCCACCCGGCCCCAGCATTTT
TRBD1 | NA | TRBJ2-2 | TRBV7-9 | CASSPTGEAGELFF | TGTGCCAGCAGCCCGACAGGGGAGGCCGGGGAGCTGTTTTTT
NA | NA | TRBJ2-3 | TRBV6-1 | CASSVGLTDTQYF | TGTGCCAGCAGTGTGGGCCTCACAGATACGCAGTATTTT
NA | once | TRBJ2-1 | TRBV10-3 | CAISEGGQYNEQFF | TGTGCCATCAGTGAGGGGGGCCAGTACAATGAGCAGTTCTTC
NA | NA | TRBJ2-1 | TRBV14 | CASSNKGPGGFYNEQFF | TGTGCCAGCAGTAACAAGGGACCGGGCGGATTCTACAATGAGCAGTTCTTC
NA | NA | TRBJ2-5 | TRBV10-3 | CATARQGGETQYF | TGTGCCACGGCAAGGCAGGGTGGGGAGACCCAGTACTTC
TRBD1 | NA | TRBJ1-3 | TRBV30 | CAWSCTLGRGCRNTIYF | TGTGCCTGGAGTTGTACTCTTGGCAGGGGGTGTCGAAACACCATATATTTT
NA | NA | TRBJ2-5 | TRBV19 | CASSSRRKETQYF | TGTGCCAGTAGTAGTAGACGTAAAGAGACCCAGTACTTC
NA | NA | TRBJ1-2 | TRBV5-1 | CASSSYRDGYTF | TGCGCCAGCAGCTCCTACAGGGATGGCTACACCTTC
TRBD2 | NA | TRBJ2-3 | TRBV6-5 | CASSWTSVRGDTQYF | TGTGCCAGCAGTTGGACTAGCGTCCGGGGAGATACGCAGTATTTT
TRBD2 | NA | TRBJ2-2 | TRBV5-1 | CASSLGLAGVTGELFF | TGCGCCAGCAGCTTGGGGCTAGCGGGAGTCACCGGGGAGCTGTTTTTT
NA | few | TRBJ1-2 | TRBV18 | CASSLQWVYGYTF | TGTGCCAGCTCACTTCAGTGGGTCTATGGCTACACCTTC
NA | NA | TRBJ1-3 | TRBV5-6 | CASSLRGIGNTIYF | TGTGCCAGCAGCTTGCGAGGAATTGGAAACACCATATATTTT
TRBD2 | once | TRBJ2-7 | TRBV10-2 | CASRLAGVEQYF | TGCGCCAGCAGACTAGCGGGGGTGGAGCAGTACTTC
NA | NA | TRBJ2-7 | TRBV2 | CASSDTGAGNEQYF | TGTGCCAGCAGTGACACGGGAGCTGGCAACGAGCAGTACTTC
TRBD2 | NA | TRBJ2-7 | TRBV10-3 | CAISRAASGYEQYF | TGTGCCATATCCAGGGCGGCTAGCGGGTACGAGCAGTACTTC